These 5 T cell receptor beta chains originate from one sample sequenced in a study of a mutant IDH1 vaccine in newly diagnosed glioma. TCRdb's copy holds only in-frame clones and misses some; the assay was immunoSEQ multiplex PCR. The sample has roughly 32,000 clones; about four fifths are singletons. No antigen has been identified for these receptors. Time point of the sample: week 35, safety follow-up. In every dose of vaccine, 300 ug of mutant IDH1 20-mer peptide was given alongside topical imiquimod. The specimen comprised PBMCs, sampled from a glioma patient whose treatment included an IDH1 peptide vaccine. The receptors were gathered from a man in his forties or fifties with glioma. Some clones in this sample may be carry-over from other donors' samples.

The J gene is TRBJ1-1, the V gene TRBV28; D gene uncertain. Trimming stripped 5 bases from V and 8 bases from J, with 15 bases between. This CDR3 contains 13 residues. Looked up from germline, CDR1 is MDHEN and CDR2 is SYDVKM. CDR3 sequence (DNA): TGTGCCAGCAGTATCCGCCTCCCCCCCGAAGCTTTCTTT. Its translation is CASSIRLPPEAFF.

This clone was counted between two and nine times. The chain has TRBV7-9 and TRBJ1-1; TRBD1 agrees at 9 bases. CDR1 is SEHNR, CDR2 FQNEAQ, per germline (reference sequence). There are 18 residues in the CDR3. V shed 1 base, J shed 5 bases, and the junction held 14 bases outside the gene matches. The CDR3 DNA sequence: TGTGCCAGCAGCTTAGAAACAGGGGGCGTCGTCTCTCGGACTGAAGCTTTCTTT. Translating it yields CASSLETGGVVSRTEAFF.

This clone was recorded once. The chain is built from TRBV9 and TRBJ2-1, with TRBD1 matching 7 bases. This CDR3 is 14 amino acids long. With V trimmed by 3 bases and J by 3 bases, 3 bases remained unmatched. Germline loops: CDR1 SGDLS, CDR2 YYNGEE. CDR3 in DNA: TGTGCCAGCAGCGCCCGGGACAGCTACAATGAGCAGTTCTTC. Protein product: CASSARDSYNEQFF.

In nucleotides, the CDR3 is TGTGCCTGGAGGGCGCGTTGGGAAGATGGCGAGCAGTACTTC. Its protein is CAWRARWEDGEQYF. This chain links TRBV30 with TRBJ2-7; the D is unclear. From germline, CDR1 is GTSNPN and CDR2 SVGIG (reference sequence). Trimming cost V 3 bases and J 6 bases, with 18 bases left between them. This CDR3 spans 14 amino acids.

The rearrangement uses TRBV2 and TRBJ2-5; 12 positions agree with TRBD2. Germline CDR1 SNHLY, CDR2 FYNNEI. V dropped 7 bases and J dropped 5; count of bases not matched to a gene: 11. This CDR3 region has 16 residues. Here the CDR3 DNA reads TGTGCCAGCACTCAAAAAAGACTAGCGGGGGCCGAGACCCAGTACTTC. This sequence encodes CASTQKRLAGAETQYF.